The 21 T cell receptor beta chains reported below all come from one sample, sequenced in a study of response to subunit inactivated influenza vaccine. MiXCR, applied by TCRdb to the RT-PCR reads, yields one record per CDR3 protein. The sample lists fewer than 350,000 distinct CDR3 sequences; around a fifth were seen once. Specimen: PBMCs from blood, collected less than 22 months after vaccination. The receptors were sampled from a man aged 45-69 years who received an inactivated influenza vaccine.

This chain uses TRBV4-1 with TRBJ2-7; the D is unclear. The ends were cut back, 1 base at V and 0 bases at J, with 10 bases in the middle. The CDR3 covers 15 residues. The germline gives CDR1 MGHRA, CDR2 YSYEKL. The CDR3, as DNA: TGCGCCAGCAGCCAAGCTCCGGCAGTCTCCTACGAGCAGTACTTC. This encodes CASSQAPAVSYEQYF.

This clonotype has a single count. This chain connects TRBV18 to TRBJ1-1; D is uncertain. V gave up 6 bases and J gave up 5 bases, with 13 bases separating them. Germline values: CDR1 KGHSH, CDR2 LQKENI. This CDR3 is built from 13 residues. The CDR3, as DNA: TGTGCCAGCTCCCCTCCGGGTTGGACTGAAGCTTTCTTT. Protein: CASSPPGWTEAFF.

This clonotype was picked up a small number of times. The chain is built from TRBV24-1 and TRBJ2-7; D is ambiguous. V was clipped by 2 bases and J by 3 bases, with 7 bases between them. The CDR3 length is 13 residues. The germline CDR1 and CDR2 sequences are KGHDR and SFDVKD. The CDR3 spells CATSDWSNYEQYF. The CDR3 region has the DNA TGTGCCACCAGTGATTGGTCAAACTACGAGCAGTACTTC.

This clonotype has only a few counts. The V call is TRBV29-1, the J call TRBJ2-1, with 7 bases identical to TRBD1. J lost 8 bases, V lost 7 bases, and 5 bases had no gene match. Germline values: CDR1 SQVTM, CDR2 ANQGSEA. The CDR3 sequence is 11 residues long. The CDR3 bases are TGCAGCGCATACAGGGGACATGAGCAGTTCTTC. Its translation: CSAYRGHEQFF.

V gene TRBV28 combines with J gene TRBJ1-1; D is perhaps TRBD1 (6 bases). The germline CDR1 and CDR2 sequences are MDHEN and SYDVKM. V was clipped by 6 bases and J by 11 bases, with 16 bases between them. The CDR3 covers 12 residues. CDR3 nucleotides: TGTGCCAGCAGACCAAACCCGGGGGCGGCTTTCTTT. This sequence encodes CASRPNPGAAFF.

The CDR3 is CASSSDPRDRGGGYTF. CDR3 DNA sequence: TGTGCCAGCAGTTCCGATCCCCGGGACAGGGGAGGCGGCTACACCTTC. The chain has TRBV27 and TRBJ1-2; 10 nucleotides match TRBD1. The CDR3 extends over 16 amino acids. The V gene's germline CDR1 is MNHEY and CDR2 SMNVEV (reference sequence). Trimming at V came to 4 bases and at J to 8 bases, leaving 13 bases not matched to a gene.

J is TRBJ1-2 and V is TRBV2, with D tentatively TRBD1 (6 bases). V dropped 8 bases and J dropped 8 bases, with 18 bases sitting between them. CDR3 length: 13 residues. CDR1 and CDR2 from the germline V gene are SNHLY and FYNNEI. The CDR3 region is CASPPSRGVGYTF. For the CDR3, the DNA is TGTGCCAGCCCCCCGAGCAGGGGCGTCGGCTACACCTTC.

This clonotype has just a few counts. The chain links TRBV20-1 to TRBJ2-5; TRBD2 matches at 10 bases. In germline, CDR1 is DFQATT, CDR2 SNEGSKA (reference sequence). This CDR3 has 15 amino acids. Trimming cost V 0 bases and J 1 base; bases outside gene matches: 2. This CDR3 is CSARDSGGSQETQYF. The CDR3 bases are TGCAGTGCTAGAGATAGCGGGGGGTCCCAAGAGACCCAGTACTTC.

The chain recombines TRBV12-5 with TRBJ2-5; D remains ambiguous. V shed 5 bases and J shed 8 bases, with 15 bases lying between them. The length of the CDR3 is 13 residues. The V gene's germline CDR1 is LGHNT and CDR2 FRNRAP. CDR3 in DNA: TGTGCTAGTGGTCCTGGGATAGACTTTACCCAGTACTTC. Protein: CASGPGIDFTQYF.

This chain connects TRBV7-2 to TRBJ1-5, with D unclear. V was cut by 0 bases and J by 7 bases, with 13 bases left in between. Germline V CDR1 and CDR2: SGHTA, FQGNSA. The CDR3 length is 15 residues. In DNA, the CDR3 is TGTGCCAGCAGCTTAGCGGACGATGAATTCCAGCCCCAGCATTTT. This gives the protein CASSLADDEFQPQHF.

V usage is TRBV11-3 and J usage is TRBJ2-5; D may be TRBD1 or TRBD2 (5 bases each). Germline CDR1 SGHNT, CDR2 YENEEA. The CDR3 totals 15 residues. Trimming removed 5 bases at V and 3 bases at J, with 16 bases between. In DNA form, the CDR3 reads TGTGCCAGCAGCCCGTCCGGGGACGGGGAAGAGACCCAGTACTTC. It is translated as CASSPSGDGEETQYF.

This rearrangement joins TRBV5-6 to TRBJ1-4; D call uncertain. Between the trimmed V and J ends, which lost 0 bases and 3 bases, there was a span of 12 bases. Germline lookup yields CDR1 SGHDT and CDR2 YYEEEE. CDR3 length: 16 amino acids. The CDR3 DNA is TGTGCCAGCAGCTTGGGGCAGTGGCTAGCTAATGAAAAACTGTTTTTT. It yields the protein CASSLGQWLANEKLFF. The entire variable domain, with the rest obtained from reference TRBV5-6 and TRBJ1-4, is as follows: DAGVTQSPTHLIKTRGQQVTLRCSPKSGHDTVSWYQQALGQGPQFIFQYYEEEERQRGNFPDRFSGHQFPNYSSELNVNALLLGDSALYLCASSLGQWLANEKLFFGSGTQLSVL.

This clonotype was found many times. The rearrangement joins TRBV29-1 to TRBJ1-3, with a possible D match to TRBD1 (5 bases). V lost 3 bases, J lost 3 bases, and 9 bases lay in between. Per the germline V gene, CDR1 is SQVTM and CDR2 is ANQGSEA. The CDR3 runs to 13 residues. The CDR3 DNA is TGCAGCGTTGATCAGGGAGGTGGAAACACCATATATTTT. It specifies CSVDQGGGNTIYF.

This clonotype occurred a few times. The chain links TRBV5-4 to TRBJ1-1; D may be TRBD1 (5 bases). The CDR3 totals 13 residues. The V gene lost 4 bases and the J gene lost 11 bases, with 18 bases spanning the gap. The germline V gene encodes CDR1 SGHNT and CDR2 YYREEE (reference sequence). The CDR3: CASSPVGGWVAFF. In DNA form, the CDR3 reads TGTGCCAGCAGCCCAGTGGGGGGATGGGTTGCTTTCTTT.

In its sample, this clonotype was seen a few times. This chain uses TRBV5-8 with TRBJ1-5, with D unclear. This CDR3 spans 15 amino acids. V was shortened by 5 bases and J by 3 bases, with 15 bases between the two germline ends. Germline values: CDR1 SGHTS, CDR2 YDEGEE. The CDR3 DNA follows: TGTGCCAGCAGTTCCACCGACACGATCAATCAGCCCCAGCATTTT. The encoded protein is CASSSTDTINQPQHF.

This clonotype was picked up many times. The gene calls are TRBV12-3 or TRBV12-4 and TRBJ1-5; D is perhaps TRBD1 (5 bases). The CDR3 length is 15 residues. With 0 bases removed from V and 9 bases from J, the gap between germline ends came to 15 bases. CDR3 protein: CASSLATRGGGPQHF. Written as DNA, the CDR3 is TGTGCCAGCAGTTTAGCGACGAGGGGCGGGGGGCCCCAGCATTTT.

There are a few counts of this clonotype. The chain carries TRBV4-1 and TRBJ1-5, with D possibly TRBD1 on 6 matching bases. The CDR3 sequence is 15 residues long. The ends were cut back, 4 bases at V and 8 bases at J, with 18 bases in the middle. Germline CDR1 and CDR2: MGHRA and YSYEKL. The CDR3 DNA is TGCGCCAGCAGCCTCGGAGGGGGGGATGTAAAGCCCCAGCATTTT. Its translation: CASSLGGGDVKPQHF.

This clonotype was seen a handful of times. This chain joins TRBV7-9 and TRBJ2-5; TRBD1 aligns across 7 bases. Germline V gene data show CDR1 as SEHNR and CDR2 as FQNEAQ (reference sequence). The CDR3 spans 15 residues. V lost 8 bases, J lost 2 bases, and 11 bases stayed unmatched. The CDR3 DNA reads as TGTGCCAGCGTACCCGGGGACAGCCTACAAGAGACCCAGTACTTC. It is translated as CASVPGDSLQETQYF.

The chain has TRBV12-5 and TRBJ1-3; D uncertain. The CDR3 totals 14 residues. Germline V CDR1 and CDR2: LGHNT, FRNRAP. Trimming left V 11 bases short and J 2 bases short, with 16 bases between. The CDR3 spells CAGRGGAPGNTIYF. The CDR3 DNA reads TGTGCTGGCCGAGGAGGCGCCCCTGGAAACACCATATATTTT.

The J gene is TRBJ2-1, the V gene TRBV20-1; D is uncertain. The germline V gene has CDR1 DFQATT and CDR2 SNEGSKA (reference sequence). The CDR3 totals 13 residues. V was trimmed by 6 bases and J by 2 bases, leaving 11 bases between them. The CDR3 DNA reads TGCAGTGCGAGAAGGAAACCCTACAATGAGCAGTTCTTC. This sequence encodes CSARRKPYNEQFF.

This sequence joins TRBV5-1 and TRBJ1-2; TRBD1 is a possible D gene (5 bases). Germline V gives CDR1 SGHRS, CDR2 YFSETQ. This CDR3 has 14 residues. Trimming removed 3 bases from V and 1 base from J, with 10 bases in between. The CDR3 protein is CASSWTQDNYGYTF. The CDR3 coding sequence is TGCGCCAGCAGCTGGACACAGGATAACTATGGCTACACCTTC. Variable domain in full (rest from reference TRBV5-1 and TRBJ1-2): KAGVTQTPRYLIKTRGQQVTLSCSPISGHRSVSWYQQTPGQGLQFLFEYFSETQRNKGNFPGRFSGRQFSNSRSEMNVSTLELGDSALYLCASSWTQDNYGYTFGSGTRLTVV.